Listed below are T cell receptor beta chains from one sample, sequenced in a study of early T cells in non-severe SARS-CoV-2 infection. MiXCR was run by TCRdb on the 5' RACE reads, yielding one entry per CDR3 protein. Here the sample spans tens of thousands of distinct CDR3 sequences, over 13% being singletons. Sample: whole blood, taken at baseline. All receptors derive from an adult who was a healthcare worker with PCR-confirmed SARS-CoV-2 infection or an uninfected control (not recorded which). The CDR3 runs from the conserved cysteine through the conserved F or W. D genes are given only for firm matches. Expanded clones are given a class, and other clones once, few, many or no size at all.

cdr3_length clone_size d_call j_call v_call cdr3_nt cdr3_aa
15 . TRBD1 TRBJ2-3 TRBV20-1 TGCAGTGCTGGAGGGTGGGGACAGGGGGCAGGTACGCAGTATTTT CSAGGWGQGAGTQYF
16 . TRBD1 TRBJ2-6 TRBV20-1 TGCAGTGCTAGAGCAACAGGGGGCGCAGGGGCCAACGTCCTGACTTTC CSARATGGAGANVLTF
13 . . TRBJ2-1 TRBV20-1 TGCAGCCCCACCGCCCGGGACTACAATGAGCAGTTCTTC CSPTARDYNEQFF
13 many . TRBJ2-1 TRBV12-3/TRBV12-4 TGTGCCAGCACCCAGGGTGTGCTCGGTCAACAGTTCTTC CASTQGVLGQQFF
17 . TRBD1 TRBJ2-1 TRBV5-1 TGCGCCAGCAGCTTAGGCCTACAGGGGGATTTCTACAATGAGCAGTTCTTC CASSLGLQGDFYNEQFF
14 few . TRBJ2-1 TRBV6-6 TGTGCCAGCAGCCTAGGAACTAGACGCAATGAGCAGTTCTTC CASSLGTRRNEQFF
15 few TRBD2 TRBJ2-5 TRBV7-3 TGTGCCAGCAGCTTAGGCACTAGCGGGCAAGAGACCCAGTACTTC CASSLGTSGQETQYF
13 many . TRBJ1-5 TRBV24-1 TGTGCCACCAGTTCCGGACAGAGTCAGCCCCAGCATTTT CATSSGQSQPQHF
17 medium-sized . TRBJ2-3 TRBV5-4 TGTGCCAGCAGCCCAAATTCCGGGACCAGCCTCACAGATACGCAGTATTTT CASSPNSGTSLTDTQYF
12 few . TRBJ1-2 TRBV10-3 TGTGCCATCAGTGGAAGCCTCGATGGCTACACCTTC CAISGSLDGYTF
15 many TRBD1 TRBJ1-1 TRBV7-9 TGTGCCAGCACCCCGAGCCAGGGGGTAAACACTGAAGCTTTCTTT CASTPSQGVNTEAFF
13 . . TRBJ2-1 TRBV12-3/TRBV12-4 TGTGCCAGCACTCTTAACCCTGACAATGAGCAGTTCTTC CASTLNPDNEQFF
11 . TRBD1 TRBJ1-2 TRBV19 TGTGCCAGGCGGACAGGGAGTGGCTACACCTTC CARRTGSGYTF
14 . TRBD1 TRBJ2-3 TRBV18 TGTGCCAGCTCACAGGGACAGGTCACAGATACGCAGTATTTT CASSQGQVTDTQYF
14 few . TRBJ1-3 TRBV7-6 TGTGCCAGCAGCCGACGGTCGACTGGAAACACCATATATTTT CASSRRSTGNTIYF
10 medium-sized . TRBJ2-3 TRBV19 TGTGCCCCGGGTCCAGATACGCAGTATTTT CAPGPDTQYF
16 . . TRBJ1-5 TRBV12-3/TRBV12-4 TGTGCCAGCAGTTTAGCGCCTGCAACTAACAATCAGCCCCAGCATTTT CASSLAPATNNQPQHF
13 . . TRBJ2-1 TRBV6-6 TGTGCCAGCAGTTTACAGGGCTACAATGAGCAGTTCTTC CASSLQGYNEQFF
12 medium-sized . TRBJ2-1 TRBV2 TGTGCCAGTTGGAGGGGATACAATGAGCAGTTCTTC CASWRGYNEQFF
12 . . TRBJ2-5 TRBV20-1 TGCAGTGCCATCCTCAGGGGGGGGACCCAGTACTTC CSAILRGGTQYF
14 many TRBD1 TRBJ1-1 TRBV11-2 TGTGCCAGCAGCTCACCCAGGGGGCGAACTGAAGCTTTCTTT CASSSPRGRTEAFF
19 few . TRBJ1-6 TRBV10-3 TGTGCCATCAGTGAGTCAGGACCACCAGCTAGCTCCTATAATTCACCCCTCCACTTT CAISESGPPASSYNSPLHF
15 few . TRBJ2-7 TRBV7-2 TGTGCCAGCAGCCCCCGGGGAATGGGCTCCTACGAGCAGTACTTC CASSPRGMGSYEQYF
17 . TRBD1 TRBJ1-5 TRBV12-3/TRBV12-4 TGTGCCAGCAGTTCCGGCGACGGGACAGGTCGTAATCAGCCCCAGCATTTT CASSSGDGTGRNQPQHF
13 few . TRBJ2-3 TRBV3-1 TGTGCCAGCAGCCAAGGTCCCGCAGATACGCAGTATTTT CASSQGPADTQYF
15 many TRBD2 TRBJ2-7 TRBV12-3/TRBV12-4 TGTGCCAGCAGGTCCGGGACTAGCGGGGCCTACGAGCAGTACTTC CASRSGTSGAYEQYF
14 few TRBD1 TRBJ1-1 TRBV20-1 TGCAGTGCCGAAAGCCCGGGACAGGGGACTGAAGCTTTCTTT CSAESPGQGTEAFF
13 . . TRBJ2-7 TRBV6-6 TGTGCCAGCAGTTACGTCCCTCCCTACGAGCAGTACTTC CASSYVPPYEQYF
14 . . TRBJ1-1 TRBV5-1 TGCGCCAGCAGCCCCAGCCATATGAACACTGAAGCTTTCTTT CASSPSHMNTEAFF
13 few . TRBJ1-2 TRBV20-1 TGCAGTGCTAGGGGGGCCTTGGACTATGGCTACACCTTC CSARGALDYGYTF
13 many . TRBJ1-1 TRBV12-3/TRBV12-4 TGTGCCAGCAGTAAGCCCAGGGGAACTGAAGCTTTCTTT CASSKPRGTEAFF